Included here is one T cell receptor beta chain sequence, with context. The antigen remains unidentified. PCR primers comprised 60 Vbeta and 13 Jbeta primers. The protocol was immunoSEQ multiplex PCR, while the TCRdb copy is restricted to in-frame clones and leaves out a portion. The table shows 140,000 to 150,000 clones, with roughly 80% occurring only once. The data are from a study of cytomegalovirus exposure and HLA in healthy donors. General study results and limits: Rarity held for most TCR sequences, but there were some public TCRs that occurred in many donors.

With 6 bases clipped from V and 2 bases from J, the junction kept 4 bases outside the gene matches. CDR3 size: 14 residues. Germline V gives CDR1 LNHDA, CDR2 SQIVND (reference sequence). The sequencing input was PBMCs. The chain carries TRBV19 and TRBJ1-5, with 7 bases fitting TRBD1. The sequence was obtained from a woman in her forties in good health and CMV-seropositive. The CDR3 bases are TGTGCCAGTAGGCAGGGGGGAGGCAATCAGCCCCAGCATTTT. This codes for CASRQGGGNQPQHF.